The sequence of this TCR beta chain was determined in a study of PD-1 blockade in classical Hodgkin lymphoma. Generated by immunoSEQ multiplex PCR, the TCRdb table keeps only in-frame clones and is missing some. Found here are 21,000 or so clones, around nine tenths of them singletons; the top ten hold roughly 7%. CDR1 and CDR2 from the germline V gene are MNHNY and SVGAGI (reference sequence). The CDR3 has 16 residues. The V gene lost 2 bases and the J gene lost 0 bases, with 14 bases spanning the gap. Study-wide results and limits: Still unresolved is the cause of the repertoire differences, which may be disease activity or prior therapy. Relative to healthy donors, newly diagnosed patients reportedly had lower baseline TCR diversity, which was reported as lower still in relapsed/refractory patients.

With regard to this clone: Its matching antigen is unknown.

Time point meaning: newly diagnosed, previously untreated cHL patient sample. Isolated CD8+ T cells were derived from thawed PBMCs through magnetic negative selection. Comparison relied on PBMCs that came from newly diagnosed, untreated classical Hodgkin lymphoma. The source is a human donor with classical Hodgkin lymphoma. Sequencing was performed on CD8+ T cells from blood. The rearrangement links TRBV6-6 to TRBJ2-7; possible D gene TRBD2, 5 bases. The CDR3 here is CASSYLGEFSSYEQYF. The CDR3 DNA reads TGTGCCAGCAGTTACCTTGGGGAGTTCTCCTCCTACGAGCAGTACTTC.